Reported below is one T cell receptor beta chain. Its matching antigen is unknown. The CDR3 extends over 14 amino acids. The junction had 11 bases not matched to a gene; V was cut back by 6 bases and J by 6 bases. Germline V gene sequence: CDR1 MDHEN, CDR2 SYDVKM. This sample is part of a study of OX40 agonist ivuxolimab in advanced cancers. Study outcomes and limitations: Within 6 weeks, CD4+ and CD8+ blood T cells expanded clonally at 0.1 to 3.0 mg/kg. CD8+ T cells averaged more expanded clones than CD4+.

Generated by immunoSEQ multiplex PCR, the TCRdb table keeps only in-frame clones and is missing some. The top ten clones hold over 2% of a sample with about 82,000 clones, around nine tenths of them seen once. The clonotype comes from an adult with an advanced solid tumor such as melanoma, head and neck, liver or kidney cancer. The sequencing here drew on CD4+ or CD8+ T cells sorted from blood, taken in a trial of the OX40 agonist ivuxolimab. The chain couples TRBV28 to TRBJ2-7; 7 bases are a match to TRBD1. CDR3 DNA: TGTGCCAGCAGGACAGGGCCCTTGGGCGGCGAGCAGTACTTC. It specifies CASRTGPLGGEQYF.